Shown below are 3 T cell receptor beta chains from a single sample sequenced in a study of blood T cell repertoires in COVID-19. Measured with immunoSEQ multiplex PCR; TCRdb has only the in-frame clones, and not every one. The repertoire holds under 130,000 clones, with approximately 90% as singletons. Material: peripheral blood. The receptors stem from a woman of 80 years or more with acute or convalescent COVID-19.

This sequence joins TRBV28 and TRBJ1-3; TRBD1 matches at 11 bases. The J segment lost 11 bases and the V segment lost 1 base, leaving 10 bases of the junction unmatched. Germline V gene sequence: CDR1 MDHEN, CDR2 SYDVKM. The CDR3 contains 16 residues. CDR3 DNA sequence: TGTGCCAGCAGTTTATCTGGGACAGGGGGGGTTTCGGCCATATATTTT. Encoded protein: CASSLSGTGGVSAIYF. Full variable domain (rest looked up from reference TRBV28 and TRBJ1-3): DVKVTQSSRYLVKRTGEKVFLECVQDMDHENMFWYRQDPGLGLRLIYFSYDVKMKEKGDIPEGYSVSREKKERFSLILESASTNQTSMYLCASSLSGTGGVSAIYFGEGSWLTVV.

The chain is built from TRBV25-1 and TRBJ1-2; D may be TRBD1 (6 bases). Germline V lookup: CDR1 MGHDK, CDR2 SYGVNS. Trimming removed 4 bases at V and 5 bases at J, with 8 bases between. The CDR3 covers 12 residues. The CDR3 loop reads CASSAQGYGYTF. CDR3 in DNA: TGTGCCAGCAGTGCCCAGGGGTATGGCTACACCTTC.

This chain links TRBV2 with TRBJ1-4, with a tentative D call TRBD1 (6 bases). With 4 bases removed from V and 7 bases from J, the gap between germline ends came to 10 bases. This CDR3 contains 13 residues. Per the germline V gene, CDR1 is SNHLY and CDR2 is FYNNEI. For the CDR3, the DNA is TGTGCCAGCAGTGTCAGGGGCGGTGAAAAACTGTTTTTT. This sequence encodes CASSVRGGEKLFF.